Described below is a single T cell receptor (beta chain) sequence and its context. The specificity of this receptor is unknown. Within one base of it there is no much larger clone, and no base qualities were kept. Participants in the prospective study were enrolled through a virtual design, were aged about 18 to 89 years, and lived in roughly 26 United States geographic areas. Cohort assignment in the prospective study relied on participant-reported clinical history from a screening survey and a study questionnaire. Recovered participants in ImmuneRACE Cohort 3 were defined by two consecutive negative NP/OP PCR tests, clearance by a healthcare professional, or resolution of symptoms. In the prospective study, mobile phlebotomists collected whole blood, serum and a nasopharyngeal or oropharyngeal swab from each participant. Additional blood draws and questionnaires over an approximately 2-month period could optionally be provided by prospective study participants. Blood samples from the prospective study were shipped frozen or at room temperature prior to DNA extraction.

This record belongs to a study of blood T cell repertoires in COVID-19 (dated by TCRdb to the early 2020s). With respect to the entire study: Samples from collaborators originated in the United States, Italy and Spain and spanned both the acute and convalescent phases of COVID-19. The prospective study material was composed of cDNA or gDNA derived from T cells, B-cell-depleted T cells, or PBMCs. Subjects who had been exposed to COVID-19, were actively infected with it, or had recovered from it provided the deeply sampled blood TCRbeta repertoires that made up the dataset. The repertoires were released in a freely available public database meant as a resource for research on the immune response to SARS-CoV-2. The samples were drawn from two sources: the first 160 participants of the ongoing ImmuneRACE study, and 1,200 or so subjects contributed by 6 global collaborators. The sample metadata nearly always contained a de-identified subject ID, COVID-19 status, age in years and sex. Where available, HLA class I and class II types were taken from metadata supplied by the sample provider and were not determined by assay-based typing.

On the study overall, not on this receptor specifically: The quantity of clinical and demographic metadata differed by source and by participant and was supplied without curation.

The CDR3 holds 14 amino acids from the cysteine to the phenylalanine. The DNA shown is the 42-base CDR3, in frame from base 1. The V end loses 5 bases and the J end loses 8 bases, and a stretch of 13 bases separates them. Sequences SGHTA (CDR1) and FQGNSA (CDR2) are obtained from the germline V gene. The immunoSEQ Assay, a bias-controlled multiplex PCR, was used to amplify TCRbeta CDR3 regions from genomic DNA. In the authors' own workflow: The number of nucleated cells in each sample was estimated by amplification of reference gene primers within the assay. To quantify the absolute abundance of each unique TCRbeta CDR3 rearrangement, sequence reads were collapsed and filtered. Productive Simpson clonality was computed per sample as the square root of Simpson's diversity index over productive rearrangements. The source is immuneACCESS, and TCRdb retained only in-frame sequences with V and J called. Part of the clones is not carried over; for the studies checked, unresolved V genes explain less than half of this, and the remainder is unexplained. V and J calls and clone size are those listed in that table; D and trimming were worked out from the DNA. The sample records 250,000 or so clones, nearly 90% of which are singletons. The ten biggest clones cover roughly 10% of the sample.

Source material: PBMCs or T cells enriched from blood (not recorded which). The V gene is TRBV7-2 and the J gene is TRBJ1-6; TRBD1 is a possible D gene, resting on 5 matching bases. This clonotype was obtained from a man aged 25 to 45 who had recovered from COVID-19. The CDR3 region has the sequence CASSLGGTHSPLHF. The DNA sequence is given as TGTGCCAGCAGCCTCGGGGGGACCCATTCACCCCTCCACTTT.